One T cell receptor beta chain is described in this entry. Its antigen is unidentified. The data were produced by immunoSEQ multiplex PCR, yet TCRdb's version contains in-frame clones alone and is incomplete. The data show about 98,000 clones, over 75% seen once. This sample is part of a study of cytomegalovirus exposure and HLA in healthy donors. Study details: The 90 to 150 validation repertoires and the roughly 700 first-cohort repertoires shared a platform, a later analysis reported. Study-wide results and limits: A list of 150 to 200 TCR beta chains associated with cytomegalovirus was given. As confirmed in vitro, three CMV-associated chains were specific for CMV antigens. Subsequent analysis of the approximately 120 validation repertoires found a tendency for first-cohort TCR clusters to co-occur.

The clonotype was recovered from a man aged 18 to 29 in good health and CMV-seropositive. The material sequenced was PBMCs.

The CDR3 reads CASSLADEQFF. The CDR3 bases are TGTGCCAGCAGCTTAGCCGATGAGCAGTTCTTC. The chain recombines TRBV7-2 with TRBJ2-1; no definite D call. The CDR3 is made up of 11 amino acids. Germline-derived CDR1 and CDR2 are SGHTA and FQGNSA. V was cut by 0 bases and J by 8 bases, with 2 bases left in between.